The 2 T cell receptor beta chains given below trace back to one sample, sequenced in a study of T cell responses to AZD1222 COVID-19 vaccine. Assay used: immunoSEQ multiplex PCR; TCRdb lists only in-frame clones, some missing. Among about 77,000 clones listed, 92% were seen once. The sequencing used peripheral blood, collected 28 days after the second AZD1222 dose. The receptors were gathered from an adult who received the AZD1222 COVID-19 vaccine.

This chain joins TRBV5-1 and TRBJ2-5; no reliable D call. Germline V gene lookup returns CDR1 SGHRS and CDR2 YFSETQ. Trimming stripped 4 bases from V and 1 base from J, with 5 bases between. CDR3 length equals 12 residues. The CDR3 sequence is CASSRVQETQYF. The CDR3 DNA reads as TGCGCCAGCAGCAGGGTCCAAGAGACCCAGTACTTC.

DNA for the CDR3: TGTGCCAGCAGTTACCCCAATAACAGGGATGAGCAGTTCTTC. It is translated as CASSYPNNRDEQFF. V is TRBV6-5 and J is TRBJ2-1, with TRBD1 as a possible D gene (6 bases). V dropped 2 bases and J dropped 8 bases, with 13 bases sitting between them. The CDR3 consists of 14 residues. Germline loops: CDR1 MNHEY, CDR2 SVGAGI.